Here is one TCR beta chain with its context. Its specificity is not known. Naive CD8 cells were CD45RO-negative, positively selected for CCR7, excluding terminally differentiated effector memory CD45RA+ cells. Donors had no recently reported acute infections or vaccinations and were HIV-negative. Replicate PCRs for sorted subsets used 200 ng DNA; this equaled 25,000 to 35,000 T cell genomes. Produced via immunoSEQ multiplex PCR; TCRdb's table is partial and in-frame only. The data hold 2 million to 2.5 million clones, with approximately 94% observed a single time. The junction had 7 bases not matched to a gene; V was cut back by 2 bases and J by 13 bases. The CDR3 totals 13 residues. Germline V gives CDR1 ENHRY, CDR2 SYGVKD. The data were taken from a study of shared clonotypes between healthy human individuals. General study findings and limits: Only blood underwent sampling, and tissue repertoires likely differ.

The gene calls are TRBV10-3 and TRBJ2-3; 9 nucleotides align to TRBD2. The receptor was isolated from a man between 18 and 29 years old in good health. Material: naive CD8+ T cells sorted from blood. This CDR3 reads CAISEEGASGEYF. CDR3 nucleotides: TGTGCCATCAGTGAGGAAGGGGCTAGCGGGGAGTATTTT.